Listed below are T cell receptor beta chains from one sample, sequenced in a study of T cells in Graves' hyperthyroidism and ophthalmopathy. TCRdb redid the calling of the multiplex PCR reads with MiXCR, one entry per CDR3 protein. Among approximately 350,000 distinct CDR3 sequences, about 16% were seen once, and the ten largest hold roughly a fifth. Sample: blood. The receptors were gathered from a woman aged 60-75 years with Graves' ophthalmopathy. CDR3s include the opening cysteine and the closing phenylalanine or tryptophan. The D gene is left open where the match is weak. Expanded clones get a size class; other rows say once, few or many, or leave the size out.

>NA|NA|TRBJ1-5|TRBV9
CASSPREGMNQPQHF
TGTGCCAGCAGCCCAAGGGAGGGGATGAATCAGCCCCAGCATTTT
>TRBD1|NA|TRBJ1-6|TRBV28
CASLQQGLYSPLHF
TGTGCCAGCCTCCAACAGGGGCTCTATTCACCCCTCCACTTT
>TRBD1|many|TRBJ2-7|TRBV15
CATFPGQGRYEQYF
TGTGCCACCTTCCCTGGACAGGGAAGATACGAGCAGTACTTC
>TRBD2|many|TRBJ2-7|TRBV15
CATSRDRGGSAYEQYF
TGTGCCACCAGCAGAGATCGAGGCGGGAGCGCCTACGAGCAGTACTTC
>TRBD1|many|TRBJ2-7|TRBV20-1
CSASGTGYEQYF
TGCAGTGCTAGTGGGACAGGGTACGAGCAGTACTTC
>TRBD2|NA|TRBJ2-1|TRBV3-1
CASSQAVAGAYNEQFF
TGTGCCAGCAGCCAAGCGGTAGCGGGAGCCTACAATGAGCAGTTCTTC
>NA|many|TRBJ1-5|TRBV12-3/TRBV12-4
CATPLGHWAPNSNQPQHF
TGTGCCACTCCCCTGGGACACTGGGCCCCAAATAGCAATCAGCCCCAGCATTTT
>NA|NA|TRBJ2-1|TRBV4-1
CASSQERRDGLNEQLF
TGCGCCAGCAGCCAAGAACGGCGGGATGGGCTCAATGAGCAGCTCTTC
>NA|few|TRBJ2-7|TRBV7-6
CASSLAGEAYEQYF
TGTGCCAGCAGCTTAGCTGGGGAGGCCTACGAGCAGTACTTC
>TRBD2|many|TRBJ2-2|TRBV9
CASSRRTSGNTGELFF
TGTGCCAGCAGTCGACGGACTAGCGGGAACACCGGGGAGCTGTTTTTT
>NA|NA|TRBJ2-3|TRBV6-1
CASSAEGGTQYF
TGTGCCAGCAGTGCCGAAGGGGGTACGCAGTATTTT
>TRBD2|few|TRBJ2-3|TRBV5-1
CASSVGTSGMPGTDTQYF
TGCGCCAGCAGCGTCGGGACTAGCGGGATGCCGGGCACAGATACGCAGTATTTT
>TRBD1|NA|TRBJ1-1|TRBV12-3/TRBV12-4
CATELGQGGSEAFF
TGTGCCACAGAACTTGGACAGGGGGGGTCTGAAGCTTTCTTT
>TRBD1|few|TRBJ1-2|TRBV27
CASRMTGNYGYTF
TGTGCCAGCAGGATGACAGGGAACTATGGCTACACCTTC
>NA|many|TRBJ2-1|TRBV18
CASSRGDNEQFF
TGTGCCAGCTCAAGGGGGGACAATGAGCAGTTCTTC
>NA|many|TRBJ2-7|TRBV5-1
CASSLGHQGPYEQYF
TGCGCCAGCAGCTTGGGACACCAGGGCCCCTACGAGCAGTACTTC
>NA|many|TRBJ1-5|TRBV12-3/TRBV12-4
CASSRDGLNQPQHF
TGTGCCAGCAGTCGCGACGGATTGAATCAGCCCCAGCATTTT
>NA|few|TRBJ2-1|TRBV5-1
CASSPGPLGVSYNEQFF
TGCGCCAGCAGTCCAGGCCCCCTCGGGGTCTCCTACAATGAGCAGTTCTTC
>NA|many|TRBJ1-4|TRBV12-3/TRBV12-4
CASSFTGSLREKLFF
TGTGCCAGCAGTTTCACGGGAAGCCTTCGTGAAAAACTGTTTTTT
>TRBD2|NA|TRBJ2-7|TRBV20-1
CSARGRTSGDYEQYF
TGCAGTGCTAGAGGAAGGACTAGCGGGGACTACGAGCAGTACTTC
>TRBD2|many|TRBJ2-7|TRBV27
CASPSGRRSYEQYF
TGTGCCAGCCCCAGCGGGAGGAGGTCCTACGAGCAGTACTTC
>NA|few|TRBJ1-3|TRBV9
CASSVEGSGNTIYF
TGTGCCAGCAGCGTGGAGGGATCAGGAAACACCATATATTTT
>NA|NA|TRBJ2-1|TRBV5-1
CASEGVGDNEQFF
TGCGCCAGCGAAGGAGTTGGGGACAATGAGCAGTTCTTC
>NA|many|TRBJ1-6|TRBV5-1
CASSLSDKGSPLHF
TGCGCCAGCAGCTTGTCCGACAAGGGATCACCCCTCCACTTT
>NA|many|TRBJ2-3|TRBV9
CASSVGGSTDTQYF
TGTGCCAGCAGCGTGGGTGGGAGCACAGATACGCAGTATTTT
>NA|NA|TRBJ2-3|TRBV19
CASSLRPGSDTQYF
TGTGCCAGTAGCCTAAGACCTGGCTCAGATACGCAGTATTTT
>NA|few|TRBJ1-1|TRBV20-1
CSAPRGMNTEAFF
TGCAGTGCCCCGAGGGGTATGAACACTGAAGCTTTCTTT
>NA|many|TRBJ2-1|TRBV2
CASRAGTPTSYNEQFF
TGTGCCAGCAGAGCCGGGACACCGACCTCCTACAATGAGCAGTTCTTC
>TRBD2|NA|TRBJ2-7|TRBV25-1
CASSDPLADHYEQYF
TGTGCCAGCAGTGACCCACTAGCGGACCATTACGAGCAGTACTTC
>TRBD2|many|TRBJ2-1|TRBV20-1
CSASLLAGGTYNEQFF
TGCAGTGCTAGCTTGCTAGCGGGAGGCACCTACAATGAGCAGTTCTTC
>NA|NA|TRBJ1-1|TRBV27
CASRPAGTLNTEAFF
TGTGCCAGCAGACCAGCCGGGACACTTAACACTGAAGCTTTCTTT
>NA|many|TRBJ2-2|TRBV7-8
CASSLAAGLNTGELFF
TGTGCCAGCAGCTTAGCGGCGGGCCTGAACACCGGGGAGCTGTTTTTT
>NA|many|TRBJ2-6|TRBV28
CASRPGGMYVLTF
TGTGCCAGCAGGCCAGGGGGGATGTACGTCCTGACTTTC
>NA|NA|TRBJ1-1|TRBV29-1
CSVEEGGDTEAFF
TGCAGCGTTGAGGAGGGGGGGGACACTGAAGCTTTCTTT
>NA|many|TRBJ2-1|TRBV7-3
CASSPQGGGGYNEQFF
TGTGCCAGCAGCCCCCAGGGCGGTGGGGGGTACAATGAGCAGTTCTTC
>NA|many|TRBJ2-3|TRBV3-1
CASSPWDSRTDTQYF
TGTGCCAGCAGCCCATGGGACTCACGCACAGATACGCAGTATTTT
>TRBD1|many|TRBJ1-2|TRBV3-1
CASSDAGDRGGYTF
TGTGCCAGCAGCGACGCAGGGGACAGGGGTGGCTACACCTTC
>TRBD2|NA|TRBJ2-1|TRBV3-1
CASSQPGLAGGHEQFF
TGTGCCAGCAGCCAACCCGGACTAGCGGGAGGGCATGAGCAGTTCTTC
>TRBD1|NA|TRBJ2-7|TRBV29-1
CSVVGTGGYEQYF
TGCAGCGTTGTAGGGACAGGGGGCTACGAGCAGTACTTC
>NA|NA|TRBJ1-4|TRBV6-1
CASSEERQVGEKLFF
TGTGCCAGCAGTGAAGAACGCCAGGTGGGGGAAAAACTGTTTTTT
>NA|many|TRBJ1-2|TRBV11-3
CASSFNYGYTF
TGTGCCAGCAGCTTTAACTATGGCTACACCTTC
>TRBD2|many|TRBJ2-1|TRBV12-3/TRBV12-4
CASILAGGLYNEQFF
TGTGCCAGCATTTTAGCGGGAGGGCTCTACAATGAGCAGTTCTTC
>TRBD2|many|TRBJ2-7|TRBV3-1
CASSQVSGSSYEQYF
TGTGCCAGCAGCCAAGTAAGCGGGAGCTCTTACGAGCAGTACTTC
>TRBD2|many|TRBJ2-1|TRBV28
CASRGITGVAGLLEQFF
TGTGCCAGCAGGGGGATAACGGGGGTAGCGGGATTGCTTGAGCAGTTCTTC
>NA|NA|TRBJ1-2|TRBV2
CASRAGDGYTF
TGTGCCAGCAGGGCAGGGGATGGCTACACCTTC
>NA|NA|TRBJ2-3|TRBV30
CAWSVPPPWGAVGPDTQYF
TGTGCCTGGAGTGTTCCGCCACCGTGGGGAGCCGTGGGGCCAGATACGCAGTATTTT
>TRBD1|few|TRBJ2-7|TRBV20-1
CSARPGTGSIYEQYF
TGCAGTGCTAGACCCGGGACAGGGTCTATCTACGAGCAGTACTTC
>NA|many|TRBJ2-7|TRBV7-9
CASSTRRVMEDEQYF
TGTGCCAGCAGCACGCGACGCGTGATGGAGGACGAGCAGTACTTC
>NA|many|TRBJ1-1|TRBV12-3/TRBV12-4
CASSLPGRTEAFF
TGTGCCAGCAGTTTACCAGGGAGAACTGAAGCTTTCTTT